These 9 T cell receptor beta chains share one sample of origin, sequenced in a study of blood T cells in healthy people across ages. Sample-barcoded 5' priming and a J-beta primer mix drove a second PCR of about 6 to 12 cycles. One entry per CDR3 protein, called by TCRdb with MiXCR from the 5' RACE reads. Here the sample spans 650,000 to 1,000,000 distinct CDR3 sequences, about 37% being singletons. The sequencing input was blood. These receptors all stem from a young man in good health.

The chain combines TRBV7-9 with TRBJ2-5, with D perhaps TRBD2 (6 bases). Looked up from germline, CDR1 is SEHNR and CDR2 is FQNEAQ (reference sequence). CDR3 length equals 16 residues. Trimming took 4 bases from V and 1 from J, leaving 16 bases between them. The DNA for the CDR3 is TGTGCCAGCAGCTCCCCCCTCGCCGGGAGCCAAGAGACCCAGTACTTC. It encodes CASSSPLAGSQETQYF.

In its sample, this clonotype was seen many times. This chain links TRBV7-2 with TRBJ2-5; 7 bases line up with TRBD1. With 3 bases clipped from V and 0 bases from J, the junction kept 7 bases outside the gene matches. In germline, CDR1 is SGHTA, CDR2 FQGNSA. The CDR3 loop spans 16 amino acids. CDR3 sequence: CASSFHRGAYQETQYF. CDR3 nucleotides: TGTGCCAGCAGCTTTCACAGGGGCGCTTACCAAGAGACCCAGTACTTC.

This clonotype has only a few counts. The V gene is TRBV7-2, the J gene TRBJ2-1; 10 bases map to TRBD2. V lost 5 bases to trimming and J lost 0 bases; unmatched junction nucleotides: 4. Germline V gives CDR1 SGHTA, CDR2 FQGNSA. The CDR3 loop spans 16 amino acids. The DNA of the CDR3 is TGTGCCAGCAGCCCCCAGCGGGGGGGCTCCTACAATGAGCAGTTCTTC. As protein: CASSPQRGGSYNEQFF.

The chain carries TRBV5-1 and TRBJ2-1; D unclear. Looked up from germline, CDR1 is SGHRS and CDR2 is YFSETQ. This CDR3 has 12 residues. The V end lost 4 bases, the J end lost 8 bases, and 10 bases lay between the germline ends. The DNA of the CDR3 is TGCGCCAGCAGCCATGGAGTGGATGAGCAGTTCTTC. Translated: CASSHGVDEQFF.

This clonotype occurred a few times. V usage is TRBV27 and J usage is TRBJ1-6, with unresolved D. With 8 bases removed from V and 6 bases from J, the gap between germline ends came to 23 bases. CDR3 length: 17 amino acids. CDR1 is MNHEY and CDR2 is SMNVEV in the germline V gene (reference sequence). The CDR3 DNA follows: TGTGCCAGCCAGTCGGGAGTACCGGACGGATTTAATTCACCCCTCCACTTT. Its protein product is CASQSGVPDGFNSPLHF.

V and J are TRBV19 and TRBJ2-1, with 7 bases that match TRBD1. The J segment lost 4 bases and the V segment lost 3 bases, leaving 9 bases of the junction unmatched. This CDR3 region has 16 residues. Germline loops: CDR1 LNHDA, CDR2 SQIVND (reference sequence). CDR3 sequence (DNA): TGTGCCAGTAGTATCACCAACAGGGGAGCTTACAATGAGCAGTTCTTC. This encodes CASSITNRGAYNEQFF.

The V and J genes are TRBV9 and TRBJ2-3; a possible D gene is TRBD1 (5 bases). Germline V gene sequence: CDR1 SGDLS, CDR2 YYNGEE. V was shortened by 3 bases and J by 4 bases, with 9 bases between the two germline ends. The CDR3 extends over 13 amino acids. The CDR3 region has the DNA TGTGCCAGCAGCGGTACAGGACCAGATACGCAGTATTTT. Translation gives CASSGTGPDTQYF.

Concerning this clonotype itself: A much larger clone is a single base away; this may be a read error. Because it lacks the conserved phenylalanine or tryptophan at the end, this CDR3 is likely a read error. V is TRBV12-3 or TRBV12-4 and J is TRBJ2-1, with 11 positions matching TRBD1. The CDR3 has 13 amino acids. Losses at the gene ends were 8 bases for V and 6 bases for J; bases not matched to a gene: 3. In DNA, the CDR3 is TGTGCCAGCGGGGACAGGGGGGTCAATGAGCAGTTCCTC. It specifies CASGDRGVNEQFL.

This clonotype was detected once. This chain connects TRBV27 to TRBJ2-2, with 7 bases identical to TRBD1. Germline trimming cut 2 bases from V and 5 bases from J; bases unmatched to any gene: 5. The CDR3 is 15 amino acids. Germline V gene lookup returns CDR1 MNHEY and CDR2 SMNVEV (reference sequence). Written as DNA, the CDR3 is TGTGCCAGCAGTTTACTGGGACAGAGAACCGGGGAGCTGTTTTTT. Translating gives CASSLLGQRTGELFF.